These 5 T cell receptor beta chains share one sample of origin, sequenced in a study of blood T cell repertoires in COVID-19. TCRdb keeps only in-frame clones here, not all; method: immunoSEQ multiplex PCR. The sample records about 160,000 clones, about 80% being singletons. Sequenced sample: peripheral blood. The receptors derive from an elderly woman with acute or convalescent COVID-19.

This chain connects TRBV5-1 to TRBJ1-1; 8 positions match TRBD1. This CDR3 is 15 amino acids long. Germline trimming cut 1 base from V and 4 bases from J; bases unmatched to any gene: 6. Germline V CDR1 and CDR2: SGHRS, YFSETQ. DNA for the CDR3: TGCGCCAGCAGCTTGACGCAAACAGGGGGCACTGAAGCTTTCTTT. Its protein product is CASSLTQTGGTEAFF.

V and J are TRBV12-3 or TRBV12-4 and TRBJ1-1, with unresolved D. The V gene lost 3 bases and the J gene lost 10 bases, with 12 bases spanning the gap. CDR3 length: 12 residues. CDR3 region: CASSFGPEAAFF. CDR3 in DNA: TGTGCCAGCAGTTTTGGCCCCGAGGCAGCTTTCTTT.

The table lists this clone with a few counts. This chain joins TRBV4-1 and TRBJ1-1; 7 nucleotides align to TRBD1. The CDR3 has 12 amino acids. CDR1 and CDR2 (germline): MGHRA, YSYEKL. Trimming at V came to 8 bases and at J to 5 bases, leaving 5 bases not matched to a gene. The CDR3 sequence: CASGRGRTEAFF. CDR3 nucleotide sequence: TGCGCCAGCGGCAGGGGGAGGACTGAAGCTTTCTTT.

J is TRBJ2-5 and V is TRBV6-6, with D unresolved. The V end was cut by 6 bases, the J end by 2 bases, with 4 bases between. This CDR3 has 11 residues. The V gene's germline CDR1 is MNHNY and CDR2 SVGAGI (reference sequence). The CDR3 DNA reads TGTGCCAGCAGGAGACAAGAGACCCAGTACTTC. Protein sequence: CASRRQETQYF.

This chain joins TRBV6-4 and TRBJ1-1; a weak D match, TRBD1 (6 bases). The ends were cut back, 6 bases at V and 4 bases at J, with 15 bases in the middle. The CDR3 extends over 14 amino acids. CDR1 and CDR2 (germline): MRHNA, SNTAGT. The CDR3 sequence: CASRADRTTTEAFF. In nucleotides, the CDR3 is TGTGCCAGCAGAGCGGACAGAACGACCACTGAAGCTTTCTTT.